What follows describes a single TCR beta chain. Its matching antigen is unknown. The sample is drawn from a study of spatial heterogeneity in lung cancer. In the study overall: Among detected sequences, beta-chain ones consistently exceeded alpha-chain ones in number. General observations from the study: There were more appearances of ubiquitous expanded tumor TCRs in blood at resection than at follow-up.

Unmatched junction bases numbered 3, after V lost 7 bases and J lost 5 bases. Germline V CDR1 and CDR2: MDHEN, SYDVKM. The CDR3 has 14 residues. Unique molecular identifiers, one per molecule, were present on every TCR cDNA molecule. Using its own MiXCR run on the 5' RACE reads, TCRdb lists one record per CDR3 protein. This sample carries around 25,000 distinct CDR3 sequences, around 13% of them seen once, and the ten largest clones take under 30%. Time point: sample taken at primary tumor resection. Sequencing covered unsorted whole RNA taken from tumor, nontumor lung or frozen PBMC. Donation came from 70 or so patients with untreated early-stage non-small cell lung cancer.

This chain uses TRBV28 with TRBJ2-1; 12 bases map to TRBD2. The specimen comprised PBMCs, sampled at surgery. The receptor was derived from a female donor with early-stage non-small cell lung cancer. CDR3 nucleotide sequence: TGTGCCAGCAATCTAGCGGGAGGGAACAATGAGCAGTTCTTC. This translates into CASNLAGGNNEQFF.